The source of this T cell receptor (beta chain) is a study of T cells after yellow fever vaccination. MiXCR was run by TCRdb on the 5' RACE reads, yielding one entry per CDR3 protein. The data contain some 350,000 distinct CDR3 sequences, approximately 6% of them seen just once; the ten biggest clones take up around 16%. Findings and limits, study-wide: Bulk-population clonotypes that are abundant could appear as contaminants in FACS-sorted repertoires.

CDR1 is MDHEN and CDR2 is SYDVKM in the germline V gene. CDR3 size: 15 residues. Trimming shortened V by 6 bases and J by 5 bases, and 19 bases separated the two germline ends. Only a few counts were recorded for this clonotype. Its antigen is as yet unknown. The genes are TRBV28 and TRBJ2-5, with TRBD1 as a possible D gene (7 bases). This sequence was found in a man between 25 and 39 years old who received the YFV17D yellow fever vaccine. The starting material was PBMCs, obtained 5 days after the yellow fever booster vaccination. Here the CDR3 reads CASRATGPGGETQYF. The CDR3 DNA reads as TGTGCCAGCAGGGCGACAGGGCCAGGGGGGGAGACCCAGTACTTC.